Below, 8 T cell receptor beta chains from the same sample are listed, as sequenced in a study of T cells in Graves' hyperthyroidism and ophthalmopathy. From RNA transcripts, TCR beta CDR3 regions were amplified. The HTBI set primed first-round TCR CDR3 RT-PCR. TCRdb independently ran MiXCR on the multiplex PCR reads; one entry per CDR3 protein. The table records around 280,000 distinct CDR3 sequences, 13% of them present only once. Sequencing was performed on blood. The receptors shown here come from a woman aged 25 to 39 with Graves' hyperthyroidism that later progressed to Graves' ophthalmopathy.

This clonotype was seen repeatedly, ten times or more. The rearrangement links TRBV7-2 to TRBJ1-1, with a possible D match to TRBD1 (6 bases). Per germline, CDR1 SGHTA and CDR2 FQGNSA. The CDR3 runs 13 residues. Trimming removed 4 bases from V and 5 bases from J, with 11 bases in between. The CDR3 sequence: CASSSLRGTEAFF. CDR3 nucleotide sequence: TGTGCCAGCAGCTCTCTAAGGGGGACTGAAGCTTTCTTT. Drawing the rest from reference TRBV7-2 and TRBJ1-1, the complete variable domain is GAGVSQSPSNKVTEKGKDVELRCDPISGHTALYWYRQSLGQGLEFLIYFQGNSAPDKSGLPSDRFSAERTGGSVSTLTIQRTQQEDSAVYLCASSSLRGTEAFFGQGTRLTVV.

This clonotype was seen many times. The chain employs TRBV28 and TRBJ2-1; 10 bases are shared with TRBD2. The V gene end was trimmed by 6 bases and the J gene end by 0 bases; junction bases not matched to a gene: 14. Germline CDR1 MDHEN, CDR2 SYDVKM. The CDR3 is made up of 19 amino acids. CDR3 nucleotides: TGTGCCAGCAGATCCCTCCTAGCGGGAGTTCCCTCCTCCTACAATGAGCAGTTCTTC. Protein: CASRSLLAGVPSSYNEQFF.

At least ten counts were recorded for this clonotype. J is TRBJ2-3 and V is TRBV7-9; 9 positions agree with TRBD2. V was pared by 8 bases and J by 5 bases, with 8 bases of the junction left unmatched. Germline CDR1 and CDR2: SEHNR and FQNEAQ (reference sequence). The CDR3 totals 14 residues. In nucleotides, the CDR3 is TGTGCCAGCCAGGCGGGAGGGCCGCAAGATACGCAGTATTTT. Encoded protein: CASQAGGPQDTQYF.

There are many counts of this clonotype. The J gene is TRBJ2-7, the V gene TRBV10-3; no clear D. From germline, CDR1 is ENHRY and CDR2 SYGVKD. The CDR3 covers 14 residues. Trimming removed 3 bases at V and 0 bases at J, with 9 bases between. CDR3 amino acids: CAISDYSGSYEQYF. CDR3 DNA: TGTGCCATCAGTGATTACAGTGGCTCCTACGAGCAGTACTTC.

This clonotype was detected ten times or more. The CDR3 loop reads CASSLVAGGREQYF. CDR3 DNA: TGTGCCAGCAGCTTAGTAGCGGGAGGGAGAGAGCAGTACTTC. The chain is built from TRBV7-9 and TRBJ2-7, with 11 bases aligning to TRBD2. In germline, CDR1 is SEHNR, CDR2 FQNEAQ (reference sequence). The CDR3 sequence is 14 residues long. The V segment lost 1 base and the J segment 7 bases; nucleotides outside the gene matches: 3.

This clonotype was observed at least ten times. This chain links TRBV7-6 with TRBJ2-3, with 7 bases fitting TRBD1. CDR1 SGHVS and CDR2 FNYEAQ come from the germline V gene. There are 19 residues in the CDR3. Germline trimming cut 1 base from V and 0 bases from J; bases unmatched to any gene: 13. The CDR3 DNA reads as TGTGCCAGCAGCTTAGGGGGCTACAGGGGCCTCCTTAGCACAGATACGCAGTATTTT. Protein sequence: CASSLGGYRGLLSTDTQYF. Full variable domain (remainder filled in from reference TRBV7-6 and TRBJ2-3): GAGVSQSPRYKVTKRGQDVALRCDPISGHVSLYWYRQALGQGPEFLTYFNYEAQQDKSGLPNDRFSAERPEGSISTLTIQRTEQRDSAMYRCASSLGGYRGLLSTDTQYFGPGTRLTVL.

As concerns this clonotype: Because the CDR3 is missing its conserved closing phenylalanine or tryptophan, this is likely a read error. This sequence joins TRBV2 and TRBJ2-2; 13 bases fit TRBD2. The germline gives CDR1 SNHLY, CDR2 FYNNEI. V gave up 4 bases and J gave up 1 base; unmatched junction bases: 3. The CDR3 is 17 amino acids. The chain's CDR3 is CASSGTSGSLNTGELFS. CDR3 nucleotides: TGTGCCAGCAGTGGGACTAGCGGGAGTCTGAACACCGGGGAGCTGTTTTCT.

The J gene is TRBJ1-1, the V gene TRBV28; 8 nucleotides align to TRBD1. V lost 5 bases, J lost 0 bases, and 14 bases stayed unmatched. The CDR3 runs to 18 residues. From germline, CDR1 is MDHEN and CDR2 SYDVKM. The CDR3 DNA reads TGTGCCAGCAGTGCCCAAACTTGGGGACAGGTCATGAACACTGAAGCTTTCTTT. Protein product: CASSAQTWGQVMNTEAFF.